The present TCR beta chain was sequenced within a study of T cell changes during pregnancy in multiple sclerosis. The germline V gene encodes CDR1 SGHVS and CDR2 FQNEAQ. After removal of 2 bases from V and 4 bases from J, the junction contained 14 bases not matched to a gene. This CDR3 is 18 amino acids long. Profiled with immunoSEQ multiplex PCR; TCRdb holds only in-frame clones, not every one. In the table there are around 12,000 clones, around nine tenths of which are singletons. This clonotype was sampled from a female donor with multiple sclerosis, enrolled in a pregnancy study. Sequenced here: CD8+ T cells from peripheral blood mononuclear cells, sampled in the first trimester of pregnancy. This chain joins TRBV7-8 and TRBJ2-5, with TRBD2 matching 9 bases. CDR3 residues: CASSLRSERGAGGETQYF. CDR3 coding DNA: TGTGCCAGCAGCTTAAGATCCGAGCGGGGGGCAGGGGGAGAGACCCAGTACTTC.